A selection of T cell receptor beta chains follows, all from one sample in a study of blood T cell repertoires in COVID-19. Clones were sequenced by immunoSEQ multiplex PCR, and TCRdb holds only the in-frame ones, with some missing. Of roughly 140,000 clones listed, 70% to 90% are singletons. Sequencing used PBMCs or T cells enriched from blood (not recorded which). These receptors came from a woman aged 25 to 45 with acute COVID-19. The CDR3 runs from the conserved cysteine through the conserved F or W. The D gene is left open where the match is weak. The size of a clone is reported for some rows only, either as once, few or many, or as a class for expanded clones.

CDR3nt: TGTGCCAGCAGTTACCGGACAGGGTTCGATGGCTACACCTTC; CDR3aa: CASSYRTGFDGYTF; v_gene: TRBV27; abundance: -; j_gene: TRBJ1-2; d_gene: TRBD1
CDR3nt: TGTGCCAGCACGCCCGCAGGGCGAGGCTACGAGCAGTACTTC; CDR3aa: CASTPAGRGYEQYF; v_gene: TRBV6-6; abundance: -; j_gene: TRBJ2-7; d_gene: -
CDR3nt: TGTGCCAGCAGCCAACGGGGCGCGGGGACTAATGAAAAACTGTTTTTT; CDR3aa: CASSQRGAGTNEKLFF; v_gene: TRBV3-1/TRBV3-2; abundance: -; j_gene: TRBJ1-4; d_gene: -
CDR3nt: TGTGCCAGCAGTGACGGACTAGCGGTCTACGAGCAGTACTTC; CDR3aa: CASSDGLAVYEQYF; v_gene: TRBV2; abundance: -; j_gene: TRBJ2-7; d_gene: TRBD2
CDR3nt: TGCAGTGCTAGTCCCATCTCGGAGGGAAGTAAAGAGACCCAGTACTTC; CDR3aa: CSASPISEGSKETQYF; v_gene: TRBV20-1; abundance: -; j_gene: TRBJ2-5; d_gene: -
CDR3nt: TGTGCCAGCAGCTTAGCCCTAGCGGGGTCCTACAATGAGCAGTTCTTC; CDR3aa: CASSLALAGSYNEQFF; v_gene: TRBV7-9; abundance: -; j_gene: TRBJ2-1; d_gene: TRBD2
CDR3nt: TGTGCCAGCAGTTTAACCCATTTTGGGAAGGGGGCCAGGCAGCCCCAGCATTTT; CDR3aa: CASSLTHFGKGARQPQHF; v_gene: TRBV27; abundance: -; j_gene: TRBJ1-5; d_gene: TRBD1
CDR3nt: TGTGCCAGCAGGGGTGTTGATGGAGGTTTTGGAGCTTTCTTT; CDR3aa: CASRGVDGGFGAFF; v_gene: TRBV27; abundance: -; j_gene: TRBJ1-1; d_gene: -
CDR3nt: TGTGCCAGCAGCCTGGACCAGAGGGGGGAGACCCAGTACTTC; CDR3aa: CASSLDQRGETQYF; v_gene: TRBV7-3; abundance: -; j_gene: TRBJ2-5; d_gene: -
CDR3nt: TGTGCCAGCAGTTTCACTCTTAACTATGGCTACACCTTC; CDR3aa: CASSFTLNYGYTF; v_gene: TRBV28; abundance: -; j_gene: TRBJ1-2; d_gene: -
CDR3nt: TGTGCCAGTACCCCACGCCCCAATCAAGGGGGCAATGAGCAGTTCTTC; CDR3aa: CASTPRPNQGGNEQFF; v_gene: TRBV19; abundance: -; j_gene: TRBJ2-1; d_gene: -
CDR3nt: TGTGCCAGTATGCAGGGGGTTGAGCAGTTCTTC; CDR3aa: CASMQGVEQFF; v_gene: TRBV19; abundance: -; j_gene: TRBJ2-1; d_gene: TRBD1
CDR3nt: TGTGCCAGCAGCTTAGACAGGGGTGGCACTGAAGCTTTCTTT; CDR3aa: CASSLDRGGTEAFF; v_gene: TRBV7-9; abundance: -; j_gene: TRBJ1-1; d_gene: TRBD1
CDR3nt: TGTGCCAGCAGTCCTCCCGGAACAGGGGCACGCAGAGGCTACACCTTC; CDR3aa: CASSPPGTGARRGYTF; v_gene: TRBV5-4; abundance: -; j_gene: TRBJ1-2; d_gene: TRBD1
CDR3nt: TGTGCCAGCAGTTATCCTCCGGGGGAGCAGTACTTC; CDR3aa: CASSYPPGEQYF; v_gene: TRBV28; abundance: -; j_gene: TRBJ2-7; d_gene: -
CDR3nt: TGTGCCAGCAGTTCGACCGGGACTAGAGCCGGGGAGCTGTTTTTT; CDR3aa: CASSSTGTRAGELFF; v_gene: TRBV28; abundance: once; j_gene: TRBJ2-2; d_gene: TRBD2
CDR3nt: TGTGCCAGCAGCCAAGTTGGCAGGGGAATGGAGTACTTC; CDR3aa: CASSQVGRGMEYF; v_gene: TRBV14; abundance: -; j_gene: TRBJ2-7; d_gene: -
CDR3nt: TGTGCCAGCAGAAATACCGGGACAGGGCGCTACGAGCAGTACTTC; CDR3aa: CASRNTGTGRYEQYF; v_gene: TRBV2; abundance: -; j_gene: TRBJ2-7; d_gene: TRBD1
CDR3nt: TGTGCCAGTAGGGGACAGGGAAACACCGGGGAGCTGTTTTTT; CDR3aa: CASRGQGNTGELFF; v_gene: TRBV2; abundance: -; j_gene: TRBJ2-2; d_gene: TRBD1
CDR3nt: TGCGCCAGCAGGCCTGGGGCCGCGAACACTGAAGCTTTCTTT; CDR3aa: CASRPGAANTEAFF; v_gene: TRBV4-3; abundance: -; j_gene: TRBJ1-1; d_gene: -
CDR3nt: TGTGCCTGGAGTCCTCACGGACAGGGGATGGGAGAGACCCAGTACTTC; CDR3aa: CAWSPHGQGMGETQYF; v_gene: TRBV30; abundance: -; j_gene: TRBJ2-5; d_gene: TRBD1
CDR3nt: TGTGCCAGCTCACCACCTCTAGCGGGATACGCCTACAATGAGCAGTTCTTC; CDR3aa: CASSPPLAGYAYNEQFF; v_gene: TRBV18; abundance: -; j_gene: TRBJ2-1; d_gene: TRBD2
CDR3nt: TGTGCCAGCAGCCCGGCCTCGTTGCCAGGGGAAAAACTGTTTTTT; CDR3aa: CASSPASLPGEKLFF; v_gene: TRBV7-9; abundance: -; j_gene: TRBJ1-4; d_gene: -
CDR3nt: TGTGCCAGCAGTCCGGGAGAAGAAACCGGGGAGCTGTTTTTT; CDR3aa: CASSPGEETGELFF; v_gene: TRBV6-2/TRBV6-3; abundance: -; j_gene: TRBJ2-2; d_gene: -
CDR3nt: TGCGCCAGCAGCCAAGATCTGGGAGCGAGCTATGGCTACACCTTC; CDR3aa: CASSQDLGASYGYTF; v_gene: TRBV4-3; abundance: -; j_gene: TRBJ1-2; d_gene: -